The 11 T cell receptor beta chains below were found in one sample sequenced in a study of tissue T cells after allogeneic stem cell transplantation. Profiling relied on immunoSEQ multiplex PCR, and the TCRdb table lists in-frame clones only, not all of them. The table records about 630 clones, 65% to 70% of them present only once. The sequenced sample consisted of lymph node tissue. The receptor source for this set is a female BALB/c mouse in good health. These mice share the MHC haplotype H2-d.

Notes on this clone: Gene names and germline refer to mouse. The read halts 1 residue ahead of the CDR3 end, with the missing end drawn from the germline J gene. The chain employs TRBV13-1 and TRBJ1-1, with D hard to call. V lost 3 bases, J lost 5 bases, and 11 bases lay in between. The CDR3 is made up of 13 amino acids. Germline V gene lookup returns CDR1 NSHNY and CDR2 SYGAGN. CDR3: CASSGGVGTEVFF. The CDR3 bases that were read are TGTGCCAGCAGTGGCGGGGTAGGGACAGAAGTCTTC.

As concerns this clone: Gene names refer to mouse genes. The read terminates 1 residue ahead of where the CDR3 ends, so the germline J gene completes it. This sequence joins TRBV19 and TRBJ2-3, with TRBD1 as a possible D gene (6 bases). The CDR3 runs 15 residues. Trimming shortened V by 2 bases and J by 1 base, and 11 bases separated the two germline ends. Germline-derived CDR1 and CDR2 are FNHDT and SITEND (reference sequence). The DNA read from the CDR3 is TGTGCCAGCAGTATCTCCAGGGGAGGTGCAGAAACGCTGTAT. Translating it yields CASSISRGGAETLY. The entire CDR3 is CASSISRGGAETLYF.

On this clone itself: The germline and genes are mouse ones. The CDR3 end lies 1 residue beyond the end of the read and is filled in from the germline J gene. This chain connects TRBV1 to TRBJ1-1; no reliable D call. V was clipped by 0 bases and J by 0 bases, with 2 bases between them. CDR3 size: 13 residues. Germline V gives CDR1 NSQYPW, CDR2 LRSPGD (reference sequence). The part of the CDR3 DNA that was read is TGCACCTGCAGTGCAGACTCAAACACAGAAGTCTTC. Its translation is CTCSADSNTEVF. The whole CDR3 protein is CTCSADSNTEVFF.

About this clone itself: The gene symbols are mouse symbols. CDR3 sequence: CASSGIDRGAGTEVFF. The part of the CDR3 DNA that was read is TGTGCCAGCAGTGGAATCGACAGGGGAGCGGGCACAGAAGTCTTC. The chain is built from TRBV13-1 and TRBJ1-1; TRBD1 agrees at 8 bases. The CDR3 is cut off 1 residue early in the read; its end comes from the germline J gene. Germline CDR1 is NSHNY and CDR2 is SYGAGN. V lost 3 bases, J lost 4 bases, and 11 bases stayed unmatched. The CDR3 is 16 amino acids.

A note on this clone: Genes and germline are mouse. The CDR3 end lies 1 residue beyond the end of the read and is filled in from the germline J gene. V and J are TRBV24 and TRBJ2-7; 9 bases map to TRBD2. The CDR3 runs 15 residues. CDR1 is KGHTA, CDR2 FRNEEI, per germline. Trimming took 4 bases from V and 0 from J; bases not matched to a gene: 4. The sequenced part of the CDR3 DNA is TGTGCCAGCAGTCCCTGGGGGGGGCTCTCCTATGAACAGTAC. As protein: CASSPWGGLSYEQY. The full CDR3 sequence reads CASSPWGGLSYEQYF.

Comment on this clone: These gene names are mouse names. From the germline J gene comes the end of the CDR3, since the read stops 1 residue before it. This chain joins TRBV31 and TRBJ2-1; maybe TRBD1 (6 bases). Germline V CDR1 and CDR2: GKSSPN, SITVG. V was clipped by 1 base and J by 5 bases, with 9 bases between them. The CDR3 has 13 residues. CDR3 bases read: TGTGCCTGGAGTCCCAGGGGAGATGCTGAGCAGTTC. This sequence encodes CAWSPRGDAEQF. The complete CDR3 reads CAWSPRGDAEQFF.

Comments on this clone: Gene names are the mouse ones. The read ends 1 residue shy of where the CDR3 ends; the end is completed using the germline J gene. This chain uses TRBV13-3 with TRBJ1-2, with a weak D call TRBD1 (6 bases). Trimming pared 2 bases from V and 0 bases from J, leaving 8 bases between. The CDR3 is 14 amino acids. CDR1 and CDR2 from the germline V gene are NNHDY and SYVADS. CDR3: CASSETGTNSDYTF. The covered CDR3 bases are TGTGCCAGCAGTGAAACAGGGACAAACTCCGACTACACC.

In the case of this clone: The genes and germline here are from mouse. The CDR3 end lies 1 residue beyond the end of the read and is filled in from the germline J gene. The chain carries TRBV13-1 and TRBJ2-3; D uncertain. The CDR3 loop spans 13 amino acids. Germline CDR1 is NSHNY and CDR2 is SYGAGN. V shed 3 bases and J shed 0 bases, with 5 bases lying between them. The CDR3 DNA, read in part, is TGTGCCAGCAGTGTAGGGAGTGCAGAAACGCTGTAT. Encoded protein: CASSVGSAETLY. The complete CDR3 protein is CASSVGSAETLYF.

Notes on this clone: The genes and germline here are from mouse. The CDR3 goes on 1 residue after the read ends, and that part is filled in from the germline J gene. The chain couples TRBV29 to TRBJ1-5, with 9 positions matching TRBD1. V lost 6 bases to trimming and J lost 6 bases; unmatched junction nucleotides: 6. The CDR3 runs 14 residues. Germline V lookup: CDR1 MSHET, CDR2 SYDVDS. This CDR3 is CASSSGTGPQAPLF. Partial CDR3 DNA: TGTGCTAGCAGCTCCGGGACAGGGCCCCAGGCTCCGCTT.

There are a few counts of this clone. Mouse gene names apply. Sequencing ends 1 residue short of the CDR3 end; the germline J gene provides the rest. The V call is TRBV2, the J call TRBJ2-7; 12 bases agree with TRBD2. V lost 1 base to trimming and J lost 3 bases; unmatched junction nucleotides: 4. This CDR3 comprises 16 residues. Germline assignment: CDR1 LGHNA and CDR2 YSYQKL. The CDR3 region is CASSQGGTGGIYEQYF. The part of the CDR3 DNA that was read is TGTGCCAGCAGCCAAGGTGGGACTGGGGGGATCTATGAACAGTAC.

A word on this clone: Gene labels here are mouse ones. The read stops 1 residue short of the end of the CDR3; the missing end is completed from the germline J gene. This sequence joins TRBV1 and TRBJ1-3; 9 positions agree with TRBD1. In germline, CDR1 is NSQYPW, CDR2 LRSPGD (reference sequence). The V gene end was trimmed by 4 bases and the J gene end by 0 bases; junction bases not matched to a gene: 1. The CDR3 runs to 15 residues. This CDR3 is CTCSGTGDSGNTLYF. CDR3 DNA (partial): TGCACCTGCAGTGGGACAGGGGATTCTGGAAATACGCTCTAT. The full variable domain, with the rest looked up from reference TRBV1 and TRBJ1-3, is VTLLEQNPRWRLVPRGQAVNLRCILKNSQYPWMSWYQQDLQKQLQWLFTLRSPGDKEVKSLPGADYLATRVTDTELRLQVANMSQGRTLYCTCSGTGDSGNTLYFGEGSRLIVV.